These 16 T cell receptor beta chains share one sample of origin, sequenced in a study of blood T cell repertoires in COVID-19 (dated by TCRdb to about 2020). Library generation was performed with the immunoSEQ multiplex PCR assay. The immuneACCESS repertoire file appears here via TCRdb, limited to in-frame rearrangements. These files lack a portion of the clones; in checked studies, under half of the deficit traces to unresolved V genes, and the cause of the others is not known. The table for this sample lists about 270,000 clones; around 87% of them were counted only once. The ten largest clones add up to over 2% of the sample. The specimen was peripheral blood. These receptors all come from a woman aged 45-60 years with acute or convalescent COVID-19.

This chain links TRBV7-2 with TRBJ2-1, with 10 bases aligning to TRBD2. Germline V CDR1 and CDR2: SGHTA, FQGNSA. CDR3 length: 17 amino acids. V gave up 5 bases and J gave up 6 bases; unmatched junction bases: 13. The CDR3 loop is CASSPQAGGPRINEQFF. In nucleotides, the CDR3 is TGTGCCAGCAGCCCCCAAGCGGGAGGGCCTCGGATCAATGAGCAGTTCTTC.

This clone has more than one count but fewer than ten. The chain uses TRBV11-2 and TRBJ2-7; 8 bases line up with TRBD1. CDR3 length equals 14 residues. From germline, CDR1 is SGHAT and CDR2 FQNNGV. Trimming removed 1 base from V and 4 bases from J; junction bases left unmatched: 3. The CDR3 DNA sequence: TGTGCCAGCAGCTTAGGGACAGGGCTATACGAGCAGTACTTC. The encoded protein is CASSLGTGLYEQYF.

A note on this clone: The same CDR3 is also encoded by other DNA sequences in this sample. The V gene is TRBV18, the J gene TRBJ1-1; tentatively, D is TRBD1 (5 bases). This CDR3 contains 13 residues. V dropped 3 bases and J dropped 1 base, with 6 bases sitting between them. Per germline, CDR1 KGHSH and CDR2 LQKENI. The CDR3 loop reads CASSPRANTEAFF. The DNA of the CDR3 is TGTGCCAGCTCACCCAGGGCGAACACTGAAGCTTTCTTT.

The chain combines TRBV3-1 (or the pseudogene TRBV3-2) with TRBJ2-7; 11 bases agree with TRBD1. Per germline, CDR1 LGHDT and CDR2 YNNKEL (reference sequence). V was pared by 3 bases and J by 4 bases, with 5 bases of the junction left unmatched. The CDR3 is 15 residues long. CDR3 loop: CASSQGGQGGYEQYF. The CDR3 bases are TGTGCCAGCAGCCAGGGGGGACAGGGGGGATACGAGCAGTACTTC.

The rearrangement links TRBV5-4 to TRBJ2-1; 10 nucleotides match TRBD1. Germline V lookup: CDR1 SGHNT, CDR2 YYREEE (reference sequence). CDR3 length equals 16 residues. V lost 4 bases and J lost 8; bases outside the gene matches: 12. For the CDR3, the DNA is TGTGCCAGCAGCCGCAAGACAGGGGGCGCGTATGATGAGCAGTTCTTC. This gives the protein CASSRKTGGAYDEQFF.

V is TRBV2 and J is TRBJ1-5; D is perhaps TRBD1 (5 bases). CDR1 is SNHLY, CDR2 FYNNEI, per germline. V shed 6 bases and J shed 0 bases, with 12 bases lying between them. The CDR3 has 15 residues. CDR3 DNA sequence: TGTGCCAGCAGAGTTATGCAGGGTAGCAATCAGCCCCAGCATTTT. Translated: CASRVMQGSNQPQHF. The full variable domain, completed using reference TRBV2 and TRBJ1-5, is EPEVTQTPSHQVTQMGQEVILRCVPISNHLYFYWYRQILGQKVEFLVSFYNNEISEKSEIFDDQFSVERPDGSNFTLKIRSTKLEDSAMYFCASRVMQGSNQPQHFGDGTRLSIL.

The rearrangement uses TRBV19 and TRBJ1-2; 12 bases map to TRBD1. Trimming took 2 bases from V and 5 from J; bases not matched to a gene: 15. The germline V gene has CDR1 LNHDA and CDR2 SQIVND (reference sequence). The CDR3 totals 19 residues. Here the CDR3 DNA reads TGTGCCAGTAGTATAATAAGGCGGGACAGGGGGCTACCCCTGTATGGCTACACCTTC. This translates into CASSIIRRDRGLPLYGYTF.

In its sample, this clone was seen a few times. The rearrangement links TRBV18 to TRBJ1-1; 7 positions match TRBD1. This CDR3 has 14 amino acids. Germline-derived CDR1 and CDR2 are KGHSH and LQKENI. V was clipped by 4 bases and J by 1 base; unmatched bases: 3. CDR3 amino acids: CASSQRQGNTEAFF. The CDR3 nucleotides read TGTGCCAGCTCACAGAGACAGGGGAACACTGAAGCTTTCTTT.

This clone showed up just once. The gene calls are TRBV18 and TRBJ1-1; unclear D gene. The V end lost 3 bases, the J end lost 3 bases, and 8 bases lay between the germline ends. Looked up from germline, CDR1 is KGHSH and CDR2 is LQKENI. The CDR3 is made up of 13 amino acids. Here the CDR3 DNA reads TGTGCCAGCTCACCTCGGCGGGACACTGAAGCTTTCTTT. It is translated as CASSPRRDTEAFF.

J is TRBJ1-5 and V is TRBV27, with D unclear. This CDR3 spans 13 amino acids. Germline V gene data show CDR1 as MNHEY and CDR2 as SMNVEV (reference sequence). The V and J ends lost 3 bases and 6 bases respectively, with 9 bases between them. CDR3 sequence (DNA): TGTGCCAGCAGTTTTTATTCCGGTCAGCCCCAGCATTTT. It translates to CASSFYSGQPQHF.

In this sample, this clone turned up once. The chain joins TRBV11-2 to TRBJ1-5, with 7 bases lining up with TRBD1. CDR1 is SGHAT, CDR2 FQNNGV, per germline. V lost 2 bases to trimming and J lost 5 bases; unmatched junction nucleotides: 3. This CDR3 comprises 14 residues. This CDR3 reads CASSLIGGYQPQHF. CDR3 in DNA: TGTGCCAGCAGCTTAATAGGGGGCTATCAGCCCCAGCATTTT.

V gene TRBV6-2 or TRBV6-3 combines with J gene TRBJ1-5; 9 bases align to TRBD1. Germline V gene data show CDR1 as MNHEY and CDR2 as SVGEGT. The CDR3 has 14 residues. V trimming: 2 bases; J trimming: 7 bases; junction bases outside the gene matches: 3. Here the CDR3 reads CASSYRTGVQPQHF. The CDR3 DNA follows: TGTGCCAGCAGTTACCGGACAGGGGTACAGCCCCAGCATTTT.

CDR3 residues: CASSILAGGSEQFF. The DNA of the CDR3 is TGTGCCAGTAGTATACTAGCGGGAGGGTCTGAGCAGTTCTTC. The rearrangement links TRBV19 to TRBJ2-1; 12 nucleotides align to TRBD2. The CDR3 runs 14 residues. The V gene end was trimmed by 2 bases and the J gene end by 9 bases; junction bases not matched to a gene: 2. Germline V CDR1 and CDR2: LNHDA, SQIVND (reference sequence).

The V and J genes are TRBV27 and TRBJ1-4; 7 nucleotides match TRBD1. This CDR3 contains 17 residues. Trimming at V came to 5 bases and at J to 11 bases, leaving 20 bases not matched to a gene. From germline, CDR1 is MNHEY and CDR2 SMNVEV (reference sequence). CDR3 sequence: CASSDRASLPEIRKLFF. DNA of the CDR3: TGTGCCAGCAGTGACAGGGCCTCCCTACCCGAGATTCGCAAACTGTTTTTT.

The CDR3 loop reads CASRSPSGSGTEAFF. CDR3 bases: TGTGCCAGCCGCTCCCCATCGGGGTCAGGAACTGAAGCTTTCTTT. V gene TRBV28 combines with J gene TRBJ1-1, with D unclear. Germline loops: CDR1 MDHEN, CDR2 SYDVKM. The CDR3 contains 15 residues. The germline V and J ends were trimmed by 8 bases and 5 bases, with 21 bases remaining between them.

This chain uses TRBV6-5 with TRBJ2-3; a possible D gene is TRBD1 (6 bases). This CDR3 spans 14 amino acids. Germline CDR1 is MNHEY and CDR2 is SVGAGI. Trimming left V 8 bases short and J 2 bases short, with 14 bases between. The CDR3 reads CASRLTGHTDTQYF. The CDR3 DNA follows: TGTGCCAGCCGCTTGACAGGACACACAGATACGCAGTATTTT.